The rows below give T cell receptor beta chains drawn from one sample of a study of blood T cell repertoires in COVID-19. Some clones are missing from TCRdb's copy, which holds only in-frame ones; the method was immunoSEQ multiplex PCR. The sample lists just under 60,000 clones; 88% were seen once. Source material: peripheral blood. These receptors came from a man aged 55 to 70 with acute or convalescent COVID-19. Each CDR3 is given with its conserved first and last residue. A D gene is named only where the DNA matches it firmly. A row's size may be missing; if present it is once, few, many or a size class.

j_call,v_call,clone_size,d_call,cdr3_nt,cdr3_aa
TRBJ2-1,TRBV29-1,few,TRBD1,TGCAGCGTTGTGTGGACAGGGGGGGTATGGCGGGAGAGAATGGATGAGCAGTTCTTC,CSVVWTGGVWRERMDEQFF
TRBJ2-1,TRBV9,once,TRBD1,TGTGCCAGCAGCCCGCACAGGGGGGACAGGTCCCTCAATGAGCAGTTCTTC,CASSPHRGDRSLNEQFF
TRBJ1-1,TRBV24-1,NA,NA,TGTGCCACCAGTGACCCTGGACAGAAAGAAGCTTTCTTT,CATSDPGQKEAFF
TRBJ1-6,TRBV3-1/TRBV3-2,NA,NA,TGTGCCAGCAGCCAAAGAACAGGGAATTCACCCCTCCACTTT,CASSQRTGNSPLHF
TRBJ1-5,TRBV6-6,NA,TRBD1,TGTGCCAGCAGTCGACAGGGGGCAAGGCAGCCCCAGCATTTT,CASSRQGARQPQHF
TRBJ2-7,TRBV28,NA,NA,TGTGCCAGCAGTTCGACTAGCGAGCAGTACTTC,CASSSTSEQYF
TRBJ2-5,TRBV18,NA,TRBD1,TGTGCCAGCTCACCGCCGACAGGGGGTCGAGAGACCCAGTACTTC,CASSPPTGGRETQYF
TRBJ1-1,TRBV5-1,NA,NA,TGCGCCAGCAGCCCTGGGGCGGTGGTGGGCACTGAAGCTTTCTTT,CASSPGAVVGTEAFF
TRBJ2-2,TRBV30,large,NA,TGTGCCTGGAGTAGGGGGGGAGGAGAGACCGGGGAGCTGTTTTTT,CAWSRGGGETGELFF
TRBJ1-1,TRBV6-5,NA,TRBD1,TGTGCCAGCAGTTACTCGTCGACAGGGGCCGGGACTGAAGCTTTCTTT,CASSYSSTGAGTEAFF
TRBJ2-5,TRBV7-9,NA,TRBD2,TGTGCCAGCAACATTGCCGGACTAGCGGGGGAGACCCAGTACTTC,CASNIAGLAGETQYF
TRBJ1-5,TRBV5-1,NA,NA,TGCGCCAGCAGCTTGGGATCAGGCTATAATCAGCCCCAGCATTTT,CASSLGSGYNQPQHF
TRBJ1-1,TRBV18,NA,NA,TGTGCCAGCTCGGGGCAGAAGAACACTGAAGCTTTCTTT,CASSGQKNTEAFF
TRBJ2-5,TRBV2,medium-sized,TRBD1,TGTGCCAGCAGTGACATGAGCTGGGACAGTAGCCGAAAAGAGACCCAGTACTTC,CASSDMSWDSSRKETQYF
TRBJ1-4,TRBV5-4,once,NA,TGTGCCAGCAGCTCGTCCAGGGCAACTAATGAAAAACTGTTTTTT,CASSSSRATNEKLFF
TRBJ1-1,TRBV18,once,TRBD1,TGTGCCAGCTCTCGAACGCGACAGGGCATGAACACTGAAGCTTTCTTT,CASSRTRQGMNTEAFF
TRBJ1-1,TRBV29-1,once,NA,TGCACCATAGCAGTGGACTGGAACACTGAAGCTTTCTTT,CTIAVDWNTEAFF